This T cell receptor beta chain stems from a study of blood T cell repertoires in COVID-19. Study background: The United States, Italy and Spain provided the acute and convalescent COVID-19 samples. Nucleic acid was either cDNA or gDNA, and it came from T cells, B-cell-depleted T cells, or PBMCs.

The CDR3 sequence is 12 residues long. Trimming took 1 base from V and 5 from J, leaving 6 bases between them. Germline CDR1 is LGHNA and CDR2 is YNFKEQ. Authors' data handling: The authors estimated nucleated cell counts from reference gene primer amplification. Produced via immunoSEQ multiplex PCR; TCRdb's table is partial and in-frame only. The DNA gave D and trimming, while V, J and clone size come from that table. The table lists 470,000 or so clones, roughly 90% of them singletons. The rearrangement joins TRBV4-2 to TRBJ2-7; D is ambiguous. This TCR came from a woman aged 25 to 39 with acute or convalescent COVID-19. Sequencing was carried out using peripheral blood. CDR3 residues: CASSQVRNEQYF. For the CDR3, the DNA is TGTGCCAGCAGCCAAGTCCGTAACGAGCAGTACTTC.